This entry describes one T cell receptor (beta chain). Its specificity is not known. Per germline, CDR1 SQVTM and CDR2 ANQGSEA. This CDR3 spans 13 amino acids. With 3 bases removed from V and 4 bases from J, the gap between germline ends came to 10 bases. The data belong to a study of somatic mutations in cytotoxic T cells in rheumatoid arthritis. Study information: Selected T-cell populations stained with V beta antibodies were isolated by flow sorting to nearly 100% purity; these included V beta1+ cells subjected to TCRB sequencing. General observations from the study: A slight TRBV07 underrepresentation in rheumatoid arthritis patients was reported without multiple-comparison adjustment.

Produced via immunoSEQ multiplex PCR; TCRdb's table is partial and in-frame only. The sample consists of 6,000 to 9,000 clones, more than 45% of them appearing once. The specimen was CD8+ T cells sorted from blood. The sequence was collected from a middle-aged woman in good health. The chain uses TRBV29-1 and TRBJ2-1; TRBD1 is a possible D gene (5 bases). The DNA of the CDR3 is TGCAGCGTTGACGGCAGGGAATACAATGAGCAGTTCTTC. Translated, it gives CSVDGREYNEQFF.